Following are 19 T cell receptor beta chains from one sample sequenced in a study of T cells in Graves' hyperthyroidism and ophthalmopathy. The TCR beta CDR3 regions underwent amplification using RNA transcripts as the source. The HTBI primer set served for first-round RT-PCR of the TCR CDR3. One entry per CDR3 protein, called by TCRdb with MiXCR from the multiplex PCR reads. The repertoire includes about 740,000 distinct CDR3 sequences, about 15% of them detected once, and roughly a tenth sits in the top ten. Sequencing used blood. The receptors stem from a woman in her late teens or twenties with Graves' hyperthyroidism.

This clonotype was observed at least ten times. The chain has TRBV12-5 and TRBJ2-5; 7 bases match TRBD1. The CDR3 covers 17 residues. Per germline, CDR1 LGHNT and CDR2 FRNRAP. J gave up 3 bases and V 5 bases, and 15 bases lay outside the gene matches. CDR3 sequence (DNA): TGTGCTAGTGGTCAACACCCCGGGACAGACAAAAAAGAGACCCAGTACTTC. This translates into CASGQHPGTDKKETQYF.

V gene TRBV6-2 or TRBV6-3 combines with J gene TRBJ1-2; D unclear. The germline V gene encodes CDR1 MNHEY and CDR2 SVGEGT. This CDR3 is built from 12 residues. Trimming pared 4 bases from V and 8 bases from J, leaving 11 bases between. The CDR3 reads CASSLNNEGYTF. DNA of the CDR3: TGTGCCAGCAGTTTGAACAATGAAGGCTACACCTTC.

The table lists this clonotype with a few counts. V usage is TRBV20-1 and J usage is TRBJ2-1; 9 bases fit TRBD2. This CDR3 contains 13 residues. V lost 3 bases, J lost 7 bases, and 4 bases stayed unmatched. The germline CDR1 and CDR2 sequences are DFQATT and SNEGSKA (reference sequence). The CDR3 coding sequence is TGCAGTGCTAGGTACCTAGCGGGAAATGAGCAGTTCTTC. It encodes CSARYLAGNEQFF.

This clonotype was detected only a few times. CDR3: CASRIGGDSNTEAFF. The CDR3 coding sequence is TGTGCCAGCAGGATAGGAGGCGACAGTAACACTGAAGCTTTCTTT. The V call is TRBV6-1, the J call TRBJ1-1; possible D gene TRBD1, 5 bases. The CDR3 is 15 residues long. V was clipped by 6 bases and J by 2 bases, with 16 bases between them. Per germline, CDR1 MNHNS and CDR2 SASEGT.

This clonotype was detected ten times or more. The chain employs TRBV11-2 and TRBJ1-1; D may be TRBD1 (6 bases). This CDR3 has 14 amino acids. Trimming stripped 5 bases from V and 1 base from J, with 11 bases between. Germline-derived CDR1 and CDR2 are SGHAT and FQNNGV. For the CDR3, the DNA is TGTGCCAGCAGCGCCTACAGGGAGAACACTGAAGCTTTCTTT. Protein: CASSAYRENTEAFF. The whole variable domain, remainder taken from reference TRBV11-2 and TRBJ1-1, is EAGVAQSPRYKIIEKRQSVAFWCNPISGHATLYWYQQILGQGPKLLIQFQNNGVVDDSQLPKDRFSAERLKGVDSTLKIQPAKLEDSAVYLCASSAYRENTEAFFGQGTRLTVV.

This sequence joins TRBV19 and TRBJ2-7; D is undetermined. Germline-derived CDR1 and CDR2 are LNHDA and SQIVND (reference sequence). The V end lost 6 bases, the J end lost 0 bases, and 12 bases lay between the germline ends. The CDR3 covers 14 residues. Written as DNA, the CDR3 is TGTGCCAGTAGGGTTACCGGAAGCTCCTACGAGCAGTACTTC. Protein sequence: CASRVTGSSYEQYF.

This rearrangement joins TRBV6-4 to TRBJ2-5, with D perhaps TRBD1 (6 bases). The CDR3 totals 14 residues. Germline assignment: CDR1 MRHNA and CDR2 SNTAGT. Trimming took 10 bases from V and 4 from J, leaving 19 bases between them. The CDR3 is CATLRGIRGETQYF. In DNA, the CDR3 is TGTGCCACCCTCAGGGGAATAAGAGGAGAGACCCAGTACTTC.

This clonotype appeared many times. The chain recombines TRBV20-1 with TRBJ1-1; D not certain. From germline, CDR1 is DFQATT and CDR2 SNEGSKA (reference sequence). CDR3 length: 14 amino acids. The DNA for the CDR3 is TGCACTCTCGATCCCCGGGGTGGCAACACTGAAGCTTTCTTT. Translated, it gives CTLDPRGGNTEAFF.

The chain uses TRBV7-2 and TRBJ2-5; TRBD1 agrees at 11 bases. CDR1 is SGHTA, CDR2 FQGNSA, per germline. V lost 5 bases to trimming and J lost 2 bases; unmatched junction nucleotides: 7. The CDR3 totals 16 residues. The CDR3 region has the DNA TGTGCCAGCAGCCTGGAGGGACAGGGGGGTCAAGAGACCCAGTACTTC. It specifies CASSLEGQGGQETQYF. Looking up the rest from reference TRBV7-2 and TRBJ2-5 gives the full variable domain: GAGVSQSPSNKVTEKGKDVELRCDPISGHTALYWYRQSLGQGLEFLIYFQGNSAPDKSGLPSDRFSAERTGGSVSTLTIQRTQQEDSAVYLCASSLEGQGGQETQYFGPGTRLLVL.

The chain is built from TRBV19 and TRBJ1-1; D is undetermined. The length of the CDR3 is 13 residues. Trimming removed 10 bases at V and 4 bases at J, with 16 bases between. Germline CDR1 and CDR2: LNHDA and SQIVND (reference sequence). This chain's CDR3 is CATWDREGTEAFF. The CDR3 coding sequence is TGTGCCACATGGGATAGGGAGGGCACTGAAGCTTTCTTT.

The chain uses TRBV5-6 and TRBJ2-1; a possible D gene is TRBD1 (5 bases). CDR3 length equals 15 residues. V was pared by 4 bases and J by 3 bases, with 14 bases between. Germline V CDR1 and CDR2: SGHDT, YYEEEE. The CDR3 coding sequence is TGTGCCAGCAGCCTAAGACAGCTCCTCTACAATGAGCAGTTCTTC. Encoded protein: CASSLRQLLYNEQFF.

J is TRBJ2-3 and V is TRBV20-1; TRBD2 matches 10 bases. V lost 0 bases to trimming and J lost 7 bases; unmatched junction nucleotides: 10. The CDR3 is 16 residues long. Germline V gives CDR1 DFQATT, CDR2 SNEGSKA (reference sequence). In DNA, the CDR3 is TGCAGTGCTAGAGAGGGAGCGGGAGGGCAATTATATACGCAGTATTTT. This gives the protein CSAREGAGGQLYTQYF.

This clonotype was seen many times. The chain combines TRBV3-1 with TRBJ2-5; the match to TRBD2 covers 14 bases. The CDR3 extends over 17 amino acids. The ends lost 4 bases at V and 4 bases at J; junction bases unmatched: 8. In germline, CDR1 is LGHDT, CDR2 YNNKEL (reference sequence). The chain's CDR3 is CASSRLGTSGRLETQYF. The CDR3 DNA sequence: TGTGCCAGCAGCCGGTTGGGGACTAGCGGGAGATTAGAGACCCAGTACTTC.

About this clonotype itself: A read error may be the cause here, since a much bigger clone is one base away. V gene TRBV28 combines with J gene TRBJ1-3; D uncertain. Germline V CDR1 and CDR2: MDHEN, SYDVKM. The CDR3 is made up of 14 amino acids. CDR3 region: CASSSTISGNTVYF. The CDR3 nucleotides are TGTGCCAGCAGTTCGACCATCTCTGGAAACACCGTATATTTT.

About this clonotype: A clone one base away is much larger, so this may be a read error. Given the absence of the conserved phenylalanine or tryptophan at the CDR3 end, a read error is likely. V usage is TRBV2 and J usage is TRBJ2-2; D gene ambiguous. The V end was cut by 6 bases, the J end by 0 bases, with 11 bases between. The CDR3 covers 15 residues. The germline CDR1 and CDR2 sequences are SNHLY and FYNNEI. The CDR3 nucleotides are TGTGCCAGCAGGGGGTGGGTTACGAACACCGGGGAGCTGTTTTCT. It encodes CASRGWVTNTGELFS.

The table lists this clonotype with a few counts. In DNA form, the CDR3 reads TGTGCCAGCAGCTTTATGGCGGGAGGCTCAGTTAGCACAGATACGCAGTATTTT. This sequence encodes CASSFMAGGSVSTDTQYF. The chain links TRBV7-9 to TRBJ2-3, with 8 bases aligning to TRBD2. The CDR3 runs 18 residues. In germline, CDR1 is SEHNR, CDR2 FQNEAQ (reference sequence). The J segment lost 0 bases and the V segment lost 3 bases, leaving 11 bases of the junction unmatched.

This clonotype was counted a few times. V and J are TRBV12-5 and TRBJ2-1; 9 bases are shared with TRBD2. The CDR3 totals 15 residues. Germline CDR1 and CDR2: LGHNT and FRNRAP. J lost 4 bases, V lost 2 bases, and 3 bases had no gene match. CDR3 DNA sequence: TGTGCTAGTGGTTTGTCCCTAGCGGGATACAATGAGCAGTTCTTC. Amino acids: CASGLSLAGYNEQFF.

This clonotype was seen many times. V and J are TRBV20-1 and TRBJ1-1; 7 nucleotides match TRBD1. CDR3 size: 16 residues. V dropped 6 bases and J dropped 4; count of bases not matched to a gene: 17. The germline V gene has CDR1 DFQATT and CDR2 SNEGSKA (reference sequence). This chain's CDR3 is CSARRQGRVRGTEAFF. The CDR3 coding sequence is TGCAGTGCAAGACGACAGGGTAGGGTTCGCGGCACTGAAGCTTTCTTT.

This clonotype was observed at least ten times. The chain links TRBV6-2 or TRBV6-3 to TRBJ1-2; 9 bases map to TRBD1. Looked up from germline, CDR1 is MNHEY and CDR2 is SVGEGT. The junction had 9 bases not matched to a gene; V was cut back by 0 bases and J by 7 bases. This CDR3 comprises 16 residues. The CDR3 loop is CASSYSGTGLGLGYTF. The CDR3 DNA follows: TGTGCCAGCAGTTACTCTGGGACAGGGCTCGGTCTTGGCTACACCTTC.